One sample yielded the 7 T cell receptor beta chains listed below, sequenced in a study of cytomegalovirus exposure and HLA in healthy donors. This table comes from immunoSEQ multiplex PCR, and its TCRdb copy is limited to in-frame clones, with some not included. In the table there are about 95,000 clones, 85% of which are singletons. Sequenced material: PBMCs. These receptors all come from a man aged 18 to 30 in good health and CMV-seropositive.

The V gene is TRBV28, the J gene TRBJ2-1; 8 bases agree with TRBD2. The CDR3 totals 16 residues. Trimming cost V 6 bases and J 0 bases; bases outside gene matches: 7. Germline V gene data show CDR1 as MDHEN and CDR2 as SYDVKM. The CDR3, as DNA: TGTGCCAGCAGCTCACTAGCGGTAAGCTCCTACAATGAGCAGTTCTTC. It translates to CASSSLAVSSYNEQFF.

The rearrangement uses TRBV6-1 and TRBJ1-3; 9 nucleotides align to TRBD1. The CDR3 has 15 residues. The germline V gene encodes CDR1 MNHNS and CDR2 SASEGT. With V trimmed by 7 bases and J by 4 bases, 8 bases remained unmatched. The CDR3 sequence is CASNTDRGSGNTIYF. The CDR3 region has the DNA TGTGCCAGCAACACGGACAGGGGAAGCGGAAACACCATATATTTT.

This clone has only a few counts. This rearrangement joins TRBV5-1 to TRBJ2-7; 9 bases are a match to TRBD1. Trimming at V came to 4 bases and at J to 2 bases, leaving 10 bases not matched to a gene. The CDR3 length is 16 residues. The germline V gene encodes CDR1 SGHRS and CDR2 YFSETQ. CDR3 DNA sequence: TGCGCCAGCAGCCCCTCCGGGACAGGGTGGCCCTACGAGCAGTACGTC. Amino acids: CASSPSGTGWPYEQYV.

The V call is TRBV11-3, the J call TRBJ2-1; D is undetermined. Germline V gives CDR1 SGHNT, CDR2 YENEEA. Trimming stripped 5 bases from V and 4 bases from J, with 12 bases between. This CDR3 is 14 amino acids long. The CDR3 region is CASSPINYYNEQFF. The CDR3 region has the DNA TGTGCCAGCAGCCCAATAAACTATTACAATGAGCAGTTCTTC. Full variable domain (rest looked up from reference TRBV11-3 and TRBJ2-1): EAGVVQSPRYKIIEKKQPVAFWCNPISGHNTLYWYLQNLGQGPELLIRYENEEAVDDSQLPKDRFSAERLKGVDSTLKIQPAELGDSAVYLCASSPINYYNEQFFGPGTRLTVL.

This clone was seen just once. V gene TRBV5-6 combines with J gene TRBJ1-1; 8 bases are shared with TRBD1. In germline, CDR1 is SGHDT, CDR2 YYEEEE. With V trimmed by 3 bases and J by 3 bases, 1 base remained unmatched. This CDR3 comprises 13 residues. The CDR3 loop is CASSSDRDTEAFF. The CDR3 bases are TGTGCCAGCAGCTCGGACAGGGACACTGAAGCTTTCTTT.

The chain links TRBV5-1 to TRBJ2-1; 8 bases agree with TRBD2. The CDR3 contains 14 residues. Germline assignment: CDR1 SGHRS and CDR2 YFSETQ. With V trimmed by 3 bases and J by 6 bases, 5 bases remained unmatched. In nucleotides, the CDR3 is TGCGCCAGCAGCTCCGGACTAGCTCGCAATGAGCAGTTCTTC. It yields the protein CASSSGLARNEQFF.

The chain has TRBV10-3 and TRBJ2-2; TRBD1 matches at 8 bases. The V gene end was trimmed by 4 bases and the J gene end by 1 base; junction bases not matched to a gene: 2. CDR3 length: 15 residues. The germline gives CDR1 ENHRY, CDR2 SYGVKD. CDR3 amino acids: CAISGQGRNTGELFF. CDR3 DNA: TGTGCCATCAGTGGACAGGGGAGGAACACCGGGGAGCTGTTTTTT.